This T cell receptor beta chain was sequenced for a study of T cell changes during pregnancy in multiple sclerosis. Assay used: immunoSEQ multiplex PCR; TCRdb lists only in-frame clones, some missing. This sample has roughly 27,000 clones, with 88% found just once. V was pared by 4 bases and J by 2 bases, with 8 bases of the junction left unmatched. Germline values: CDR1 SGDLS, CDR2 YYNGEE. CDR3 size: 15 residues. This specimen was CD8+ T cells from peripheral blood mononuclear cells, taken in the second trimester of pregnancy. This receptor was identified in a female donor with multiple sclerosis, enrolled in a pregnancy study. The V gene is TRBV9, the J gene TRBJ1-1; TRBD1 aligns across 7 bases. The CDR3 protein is CASSPWGQINTEAFF. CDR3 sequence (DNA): TGTGCCAGCAGCCCCTGGGGACAGATTAACACTGAAGCTTTCTTT.